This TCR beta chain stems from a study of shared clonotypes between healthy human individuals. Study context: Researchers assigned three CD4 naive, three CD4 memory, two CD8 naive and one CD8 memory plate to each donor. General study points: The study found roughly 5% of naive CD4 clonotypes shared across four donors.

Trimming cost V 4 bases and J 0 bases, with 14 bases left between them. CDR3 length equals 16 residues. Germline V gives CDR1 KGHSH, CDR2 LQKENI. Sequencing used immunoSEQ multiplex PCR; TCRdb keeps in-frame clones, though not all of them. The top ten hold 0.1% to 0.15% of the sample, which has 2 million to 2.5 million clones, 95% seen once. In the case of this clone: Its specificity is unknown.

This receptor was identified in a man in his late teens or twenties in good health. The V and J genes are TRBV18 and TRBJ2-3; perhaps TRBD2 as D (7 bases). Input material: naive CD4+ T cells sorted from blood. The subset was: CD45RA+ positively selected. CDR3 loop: CASSLGGTTSTDTQYF. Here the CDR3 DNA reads TGTGCCAGCTCACTGGGGGGGACAACGAGCACAGATACGCAGTATTTT.